This TCR beta chain was profiled in a study of shared clonotypes between healthy human individuals. As for the study in general: Donors had three CD4 naive, three CD4 memory, two CD8 naive and one CD8 memory plate apiece.

This CDR3 contains 16 residues. V dropped 1 base and J dropped 6 bases, with 15 bases sitting between them. Germline V lookup: CDR1 KGHSH, CDR2 LQKENI. TCRdb's copy holds only in-frame clones and misses some; the assay was immunoSEQ multiplex PCR. The sample carries millions of clones, roughly 93% recorded once. Study observations and caveats: Relative to memory subsets, naive subsets generally showed larger estimated richness.

As for this clone: Its specificity is unknown.

The sequencing sample was made of naive CD4+ T cells from PBMCs. Subset in this sample: CD45RA+ positively selected. V is TRBV18 and J is TRBJ2-2; D is possibly TRBD2 (6 bases). The TCR was taken from a man aged 18 to 30 in good health. Some clones in this sample may be carry-over from other donors' samples. CDR3 region: CASSPLAAGGSGELFF. The CDR3 DNA is TGTGCCAGCTCACCACTGGCAGCCGGAGGGTCCGGGGAGCTGTTTTTT.